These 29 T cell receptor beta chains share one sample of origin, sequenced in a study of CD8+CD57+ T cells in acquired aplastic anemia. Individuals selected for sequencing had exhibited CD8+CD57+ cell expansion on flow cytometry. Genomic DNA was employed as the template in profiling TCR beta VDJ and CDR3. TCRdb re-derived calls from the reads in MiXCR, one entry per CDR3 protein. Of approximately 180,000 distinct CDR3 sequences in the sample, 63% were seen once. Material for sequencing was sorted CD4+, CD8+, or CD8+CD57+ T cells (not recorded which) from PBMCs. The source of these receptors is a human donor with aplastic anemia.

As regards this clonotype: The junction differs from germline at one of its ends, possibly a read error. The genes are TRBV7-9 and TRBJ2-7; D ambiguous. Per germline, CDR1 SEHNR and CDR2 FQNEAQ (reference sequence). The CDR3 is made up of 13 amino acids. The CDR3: CASSSPWDYEQYF. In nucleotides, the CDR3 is TGTGCTAGCAGCTCGCCTTGGGACTACGAGCAGTACTTC.

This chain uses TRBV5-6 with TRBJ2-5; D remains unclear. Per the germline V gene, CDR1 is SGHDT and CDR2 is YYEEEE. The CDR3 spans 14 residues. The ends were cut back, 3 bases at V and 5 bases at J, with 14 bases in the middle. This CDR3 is CASSSGWTVETQYF. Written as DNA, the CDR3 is TGTGCCAGCAGCTCTGGATGGACGGTTGAGACCCAGTACTTC.

The CDR3 loop reads CASSIGGQASSYNEQFF. Here the CDR3 DNA reads TGTGCCAGCAGCATAGGGGGACAGGCTAGCTCCTACAATGAGCAGTTCTTC. The chain links TRBV7-3 to TRBJ2-1; 8 bases are shared with TRBD1. Looked up from germline, CDR1 is SGHTA and CDR2 is FQGTGA. J gave up 0 bases and V 5 bases, and 9 bases lay outside the gene matches. The CDR3 has 17 amino acids.

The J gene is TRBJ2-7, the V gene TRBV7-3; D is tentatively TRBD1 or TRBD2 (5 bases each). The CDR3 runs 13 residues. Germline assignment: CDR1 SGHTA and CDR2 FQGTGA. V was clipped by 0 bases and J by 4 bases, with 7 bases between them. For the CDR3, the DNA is TGTGCCAGCAGCTTAACGGGACCGTACGAGCAGTACTTC. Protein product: CASSLTGPYEQYF.

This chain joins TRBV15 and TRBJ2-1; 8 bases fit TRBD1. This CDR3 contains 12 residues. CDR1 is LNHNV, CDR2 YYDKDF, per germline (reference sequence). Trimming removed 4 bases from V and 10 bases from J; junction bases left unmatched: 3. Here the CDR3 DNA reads TGTGCCACCAGCAAGAGGGACAGGGAGCAGTTCTTC. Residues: CATSKRDREQFF.

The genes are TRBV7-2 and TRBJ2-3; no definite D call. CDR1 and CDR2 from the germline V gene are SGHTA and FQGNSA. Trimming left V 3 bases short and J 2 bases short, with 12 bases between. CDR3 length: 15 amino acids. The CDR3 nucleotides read TGTGCCAGCAGCTTGATGCAACCTATCACAGATACGCAGTATTTT. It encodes CASSLMQPITDTQYF. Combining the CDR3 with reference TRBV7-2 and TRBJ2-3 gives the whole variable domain GAGVSQSPSNKVTEKGKDVELRCDPISGHTALYWYRQSLGQGLEFLIYFQGNSAPDKSGLPSDRFSAERTGGSVSTLTIQRTQQEDSAVYLCASSLMQPITDTQYFGPGTRLTVL.

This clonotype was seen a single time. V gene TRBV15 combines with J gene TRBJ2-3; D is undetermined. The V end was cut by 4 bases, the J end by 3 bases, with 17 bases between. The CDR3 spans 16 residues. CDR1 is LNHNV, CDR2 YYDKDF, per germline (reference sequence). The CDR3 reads CATSKEPPTVTDTQYF. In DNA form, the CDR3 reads TGTGCCACCAGCAAAGAGCCCCCGACGGTAACAGATACGCAGTATTTT.

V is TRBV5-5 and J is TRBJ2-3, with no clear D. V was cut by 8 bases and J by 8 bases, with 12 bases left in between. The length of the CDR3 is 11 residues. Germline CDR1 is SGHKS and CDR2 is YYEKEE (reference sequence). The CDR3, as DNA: TGTGCCAGTAGTATTGCTGGTACGCAGTATTTT. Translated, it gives CASSIAGTQYF. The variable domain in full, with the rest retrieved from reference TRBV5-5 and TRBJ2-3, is DAGVTQSPTHLIKTRGQQVTLRCSPISGHKSVSWYQQVLGQGPQFIFQYYEKEERGRGNFPDRFSARQFPNYSSELNVNALLLGDSALYLCASSIAGTQYFGPGTRLTVL.

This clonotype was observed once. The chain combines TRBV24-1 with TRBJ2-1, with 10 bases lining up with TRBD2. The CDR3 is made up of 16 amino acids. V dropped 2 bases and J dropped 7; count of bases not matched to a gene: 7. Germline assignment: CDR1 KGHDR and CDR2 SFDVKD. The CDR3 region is CATSDSSGGAWNEQFF. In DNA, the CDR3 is TGTGCCACCAGTGATTCCAGCGGGGGGGCCTGGAATGAGCAGTTCTTC.

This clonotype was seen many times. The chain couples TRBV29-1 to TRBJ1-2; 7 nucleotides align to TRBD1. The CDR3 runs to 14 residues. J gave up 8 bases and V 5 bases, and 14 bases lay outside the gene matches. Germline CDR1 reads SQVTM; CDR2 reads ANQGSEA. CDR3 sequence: CSVRGTAGGDGYTF. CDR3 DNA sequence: TGCAGCGTTCGGGGGACCGCAGGGGGAGACGGCTACACCTTC.

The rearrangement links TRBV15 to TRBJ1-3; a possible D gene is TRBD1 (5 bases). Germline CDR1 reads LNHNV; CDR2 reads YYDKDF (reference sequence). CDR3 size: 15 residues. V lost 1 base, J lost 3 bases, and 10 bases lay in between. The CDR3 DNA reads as TGTGCCACCAGCAGAGCAGGGATAAATGGAAACACCATATATTTT. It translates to CATSRAGINGNTIYF.

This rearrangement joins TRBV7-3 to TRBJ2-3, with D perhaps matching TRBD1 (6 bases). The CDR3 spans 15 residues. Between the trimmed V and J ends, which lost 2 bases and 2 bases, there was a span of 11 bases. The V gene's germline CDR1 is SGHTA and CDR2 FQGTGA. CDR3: CASSLQGPTTDTQYF. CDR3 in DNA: TGTGCCAGCAGCTTACAGGGGCCAACCACAGATACGCAGTATTTT.

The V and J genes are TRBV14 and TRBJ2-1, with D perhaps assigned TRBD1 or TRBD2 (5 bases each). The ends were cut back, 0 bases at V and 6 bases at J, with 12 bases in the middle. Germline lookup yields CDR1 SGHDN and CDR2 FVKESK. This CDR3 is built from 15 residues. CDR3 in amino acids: CASSQDWWGSNEQFF. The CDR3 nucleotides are TGTGCCAGCAGCCAAGATTGGTGGGGGTCCAATGAGCAGTTCTTC. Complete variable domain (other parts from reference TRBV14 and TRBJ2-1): EAGVTQFPSHSVIEKGQTVTLRCDPISGHDNLYWYRRVMGKEIKFLLHFVKESKQDESGMPNNRFLAERTGGTYSTLKVQPAELEDSGVYFCASSQDWWGSNEQFFGPGTRLTVL.

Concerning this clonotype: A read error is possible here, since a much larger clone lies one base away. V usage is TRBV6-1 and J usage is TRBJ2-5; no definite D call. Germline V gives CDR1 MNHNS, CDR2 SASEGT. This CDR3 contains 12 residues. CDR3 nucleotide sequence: TGTGCCATCAGTGAAGATGTGATCGCCCAGTACTTC. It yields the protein CAISEDVIAQYF.

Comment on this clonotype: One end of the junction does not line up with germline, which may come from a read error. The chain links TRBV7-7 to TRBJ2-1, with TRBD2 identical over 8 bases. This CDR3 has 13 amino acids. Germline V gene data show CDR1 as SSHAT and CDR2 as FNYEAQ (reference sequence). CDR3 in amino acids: CASSLESGGEQFF. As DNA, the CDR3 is TGTGCTAGCAGCTTAGAGAGCGGGGGTGAGCAGTTCTTC.

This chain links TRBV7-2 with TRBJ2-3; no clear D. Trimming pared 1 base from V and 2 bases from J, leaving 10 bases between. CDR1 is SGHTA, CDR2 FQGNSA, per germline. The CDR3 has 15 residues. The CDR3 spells CASSLVAAFTDTQYF. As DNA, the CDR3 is TGTGCCAGCAGCTTAGTAGCCGCCTTCACAGATACGCAGTATTTT.

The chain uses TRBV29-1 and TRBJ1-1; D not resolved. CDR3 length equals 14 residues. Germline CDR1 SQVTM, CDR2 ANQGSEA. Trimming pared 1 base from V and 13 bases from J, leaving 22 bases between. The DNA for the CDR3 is TGCAGCGTTGAAGGGGCCGATGAGATGGTGGGTGGTTTCTTT. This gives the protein CSVEGADEMVGGFF.

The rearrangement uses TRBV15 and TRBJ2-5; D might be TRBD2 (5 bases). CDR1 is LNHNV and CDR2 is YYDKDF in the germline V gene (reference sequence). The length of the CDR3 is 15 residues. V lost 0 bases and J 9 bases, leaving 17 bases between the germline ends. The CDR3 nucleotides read TGTGCCACCAGCAGAGATCAACCCGGATTGAGGGCCCAGTACTTC. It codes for CATSRDQPGLRAQYF.

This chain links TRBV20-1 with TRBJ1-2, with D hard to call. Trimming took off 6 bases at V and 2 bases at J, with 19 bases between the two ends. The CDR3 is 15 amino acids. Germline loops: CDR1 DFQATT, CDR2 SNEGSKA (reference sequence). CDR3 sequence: CSAPNPRASNYGYTF. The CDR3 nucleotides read TGCAGTGCACCTAATCCTAGGGCGTCGAACTATGGCTACACCTTC.

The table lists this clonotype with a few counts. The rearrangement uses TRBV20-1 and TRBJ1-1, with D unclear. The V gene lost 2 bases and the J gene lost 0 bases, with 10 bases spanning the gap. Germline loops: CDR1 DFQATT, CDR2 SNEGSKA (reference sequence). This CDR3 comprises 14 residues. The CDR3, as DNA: TGCAGTGCTAGAAGTGAGATCCTGAACACTGAAGCTTTCTTT. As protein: CSARSEILNTEAFF.

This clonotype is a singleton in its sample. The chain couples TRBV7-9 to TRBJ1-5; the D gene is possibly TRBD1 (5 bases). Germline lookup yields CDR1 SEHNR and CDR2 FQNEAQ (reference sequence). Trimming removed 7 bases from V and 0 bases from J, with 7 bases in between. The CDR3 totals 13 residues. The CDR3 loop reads CASTDSSNQPQHF. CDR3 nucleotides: TGTGCCAGCACTGACAGTAGCAATCAGCCCCAGCATTTT.

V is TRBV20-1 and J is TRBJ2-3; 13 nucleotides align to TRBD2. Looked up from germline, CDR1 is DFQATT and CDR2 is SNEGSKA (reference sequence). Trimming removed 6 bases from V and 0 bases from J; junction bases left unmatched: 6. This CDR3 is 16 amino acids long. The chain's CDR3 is CSATRTSGGSTDTQYF. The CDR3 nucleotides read TGCAGTGCCACACGGACTAGCGGGGGCAGCACAGATACGCAGTATTTT.

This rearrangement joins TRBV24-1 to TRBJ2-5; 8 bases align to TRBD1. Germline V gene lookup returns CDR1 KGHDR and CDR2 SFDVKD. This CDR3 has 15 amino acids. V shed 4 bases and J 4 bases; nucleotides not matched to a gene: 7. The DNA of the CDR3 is TGTGCCACCAGTGACCCCGGACAGGGTGGAGAGACCCAGTACTTC. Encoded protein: CATSDPGQGGETQYF.

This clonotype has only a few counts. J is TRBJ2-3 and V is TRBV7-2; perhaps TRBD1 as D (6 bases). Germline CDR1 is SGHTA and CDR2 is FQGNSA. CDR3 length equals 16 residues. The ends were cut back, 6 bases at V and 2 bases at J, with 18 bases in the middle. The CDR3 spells CASSFRDTPDTDTQYF. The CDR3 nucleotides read TGTGCCAGCAGTTTCCGGGACACCCCTGACACAGATACGCAGTATTTT.

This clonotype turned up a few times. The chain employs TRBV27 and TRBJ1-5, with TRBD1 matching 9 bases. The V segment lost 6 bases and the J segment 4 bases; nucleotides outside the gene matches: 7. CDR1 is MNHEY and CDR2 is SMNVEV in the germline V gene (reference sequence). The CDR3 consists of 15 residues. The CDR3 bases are TGTGCCAGCAGCCAGGGACAGGGAGGGAATCAGCCCCAGCATTTT. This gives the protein CASSQGQGGNQPQHF.

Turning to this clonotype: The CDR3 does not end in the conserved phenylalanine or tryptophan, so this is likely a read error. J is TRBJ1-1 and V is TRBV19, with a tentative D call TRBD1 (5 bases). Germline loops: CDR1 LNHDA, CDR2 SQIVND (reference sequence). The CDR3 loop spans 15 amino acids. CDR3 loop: CVSSIEAGPYTEAFS. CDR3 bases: TGTGTCAGTAGTATTGAGGCAGGGCCGTACACTGAAGCTTTCTCT.

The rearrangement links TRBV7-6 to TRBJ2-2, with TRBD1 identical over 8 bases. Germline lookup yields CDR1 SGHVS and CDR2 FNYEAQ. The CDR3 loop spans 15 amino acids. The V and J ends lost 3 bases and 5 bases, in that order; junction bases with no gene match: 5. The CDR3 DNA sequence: TGTGCCAGCAGCTTGGACAGGGTCGGAACCGGGGAGCTGTTTTTT. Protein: CASSLDRVGTGELFF.

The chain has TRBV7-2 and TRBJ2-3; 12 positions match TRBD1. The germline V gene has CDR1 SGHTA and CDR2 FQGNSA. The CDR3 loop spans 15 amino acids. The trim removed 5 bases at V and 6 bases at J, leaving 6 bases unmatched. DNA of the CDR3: TGTGCCAGCAGCCTTACCGGGACAGGGGGCGATACGCAGTATTTT. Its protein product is CASSLTGTGGDTQYF.

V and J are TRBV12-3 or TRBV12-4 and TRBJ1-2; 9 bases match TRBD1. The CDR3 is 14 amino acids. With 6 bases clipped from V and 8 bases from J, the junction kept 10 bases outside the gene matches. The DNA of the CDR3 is TGTGCCAGCAGACCACAGGGGACAGGGAGAGGCTACACCTTC. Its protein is CASRPQGTGRGYTF.